These 13 T cell receptor beta chains share one sample of origin, sequenced in a study of identical twins. TCRdb redid the calling of the 5' RACE reads with MiXCR, one entry per CDR3 protein. Here the sample spans about 900,000 distinct CDR3 sequences, 9% to 15% being singletons. The same data also contributed to another study, on yellow fever vaccine responses in identical twins.

Material for sequencing was PBMCs. The origin of the receptors is a young woman in good health.

There are many counts of this clonotype. The V and J genes are TRBV12-3 or TRBV12-4 and TRBJ2-5; the D is unclear. V was shortened by 2 bases and J by 2 bases, with 9 bases between the two germline ends. This CDR3 comprises 14 residues. CDR3 in amino acids: CASSLLQQQETQYF. The CDR3, as DNA: TGTGCCAGCAGTTTACTGCAGCAACAAGAGACCCAGTACTTC.

The chain links TRBV3-1 to TRBJ1-6, with 8 bases fitting TRBD1. J gave up 10 bases and V 1 base, and 6 bases lay outside the gene matches. This CDR3 is built from 15 residues. Per the germline V gene, CDR1 is LGHDT and CDR2 is YNNKEL (reference sequence). The CDR3 is CASSQGDRSISPLHF. CDR3 nucleotides: TGTGCCAGCAGCCAAGGGGACAGGTCTATCTCACCCCTCCACTTT.

In its sample, this clonotype was seen a few times. This rearrangement joins TRBV20-1 to TRBJ2-7, with 9 positions matching TRBD1. Germline CDR1 is DFQATT and CDR2 is SNEGSKA (reference sequence). CDR3 length: 15 amino acids. The V segment lost 3 bases and the J segment 0 bases; nucleotides outside the gene matches: 6. CDR3 in DNA: TGCAGTGCTAGGCCCCGGACAGGGGCCTCCTACGAGCAGTACGTC. This sequence encodes CSARPRTGASYEQYV.

This clonotype has a handful of counts. The chain combines TRBV6-1 with TRBJ2-3, with D possibly TRBD2 on 6 matching bases. This CDR3 spans 14 amino acids. Trimming took 7 bases from V and 0 from J, leaving 11 bases between them. Germline values: CDR1 MNHNS, CDR2 SASEGT. The CDR3 sequence: CASNLAGSTDTQYF. The DNA for the CDR3 is TGTGCCAGCAACTTGGCGGGGAGCACAGATACGCAGTATTTT.

This clonotype came up many times. The rearrangement joins TRBV20-1 to TRBJ2-2; D may be TRBD1 (6 bases). V dropped 6 bases and J dropped 2 bases, with 16 bases sitting between them. CDR1 is DFQATT, CDR2 SNEGSKA, per germline (reference sequence). This CDR3 is 15 amino acids long. The CDR3: CSAHSPGHNTGELFF. CDR3 bases: TGCAGTGCCCACTCGCCGGGACATAACACCGGGGAGCTGTTTTTT.

In this sample, this clonotype turned up many times. This chain links TRBV12-3 or TRBV12-4 with TRBJ2-1; 9 nucleotides match TRBD1. J was trimmed by 7 bases and V by 6 bases; bases with no gene match: 7. The CDR3 extends over 14 amino acids. CDR3 sequence reads: CASSPGQGQNEQFF. Here the CDR3 DNA reads TGTGCCAGCAGCCCGGGACAGGGCCAAAATGAGCAGTTCTTC.

This clonotype has just a few counts. V usage is TRBV10-2 and J usage is TRBJ2-4; maybe TRBD1 (5 bases). Between the trimmed V and J ends, which lost 1 base and 11 bases, there was a span of 18 bases. The length of the CDR3 is 15 residues. Germline V gene sequence: CDR1 WSHSY, CDR2 SAAADI. The CDR3 nucleotides are TGCGCCAGCAGTGAGTTGAGTCAGGGCTTCAATCTTCAGTACTTC. Translated: CASSELSQGFNLQYF.

This clonotype was counted only a few times. The chain recombines TRBV7-9 with TRBJ2-7; 8 nucleotides agree with TRBD2. This CDR3 spans 15 amino acids. Unmatched junction bases numbered 9, after V lost 0 bases and J lost 8 bases. Germline values: CDR1 SEHNR, CDR2 FQNEAQ (reference sequence). The CDR3 region has the DNA TGTGCCAGCAGCTTAGCCACCGGGGGGGCCCCAAAGCAGTACTTC. Amino acids: CASSLATGGAPKQYF.

This clonotype was counted only a few times. The rearrangement joins TRBV20-1 to TRBJ2-5; 10 bases are shared with TRBD2. Germline V CDR1 and CDR2: DFQATT, SNEGSKA (reference sequence). This CDR3 is built from 15 residues. V trimming: 3 bases; J trimming: 1 base; junction bases outside the gene matches: 5. The CDR3 protein is CSASELAGTQETQYF. The CDR3 nucleotides read TGCAGTGCTAGTGAACTAGCGGGGACCCAAGAGACCCAGTACTTC.

This clonotype was detected a few times. The CDR3 spells CASSRQGSDSPLHF. CDR3 sequence (DNA): TGTGCCAGCAGCCGACAGGGCAGCGATTCACCCCTCCACTTT. The V call is TRBV3-1, the J call TRBJ1-6; 7 bases align to TRBD1. The germline V gene encodes CDR1 LGHDT and CDR2 YNNKEL (reference sequence). V was clipped by 4 bases and J by 8 bases; unmatched bases: 5. This CDR3 is 14 amino acids long.

This chain links TRBV6-6 with TRBJ1-4; D ambiguous. The ends were cut back, 10 bases at V and 1 base at J, with 10 bases in the middle. CDR1 and CDR2 from the germline V gene are MNHNY and SVGAGI (reference sequence). The CDR3 contains 13 residues. The CDR3 DNA follows: TGTGCCACCACGGGGAAAACTAATGAAAAACTGTTTTTT. Protein sequence: CATTGKTNEKLFF.

This clonotype was observed a handful of times. The chain employs TRBV6-4 and TRBJ2-1, with 12 positions matching TRBD2. This CDR3 is built from 15 residues. V shed 4 bases and J 7 bases; nucleotides not matched to a gene: 5. The germline V gene encodes CDR1 MRHNA and CDR2 SNTAGT. In nucleotides, the CDR3 is TGTGCCAGCAGTGGCGACGGACTAGCGGGGAATGAGCAGTTCTTC. Translating it yields CASSGDGLAGNEQFF.

This clonotype has a handful of counts. The chain uses TRBV20-1 and TRBJ2-2; 7 positions agree with TRBD2. V lost 3 bases and J lost 3; bases outside the gene matches: 7. Germline lookup yields CDR1 DFQATT and CDR2 SNEGSKA (reference sequence). The CDR3 covers 15 residues. Written as DNA, the CDR3 is TGCAGTGCTAGTCGGGCGGGAGCCGACACCGGGGAGCTGTTTTTT. Translation gives CSASRAGADTGELFF.